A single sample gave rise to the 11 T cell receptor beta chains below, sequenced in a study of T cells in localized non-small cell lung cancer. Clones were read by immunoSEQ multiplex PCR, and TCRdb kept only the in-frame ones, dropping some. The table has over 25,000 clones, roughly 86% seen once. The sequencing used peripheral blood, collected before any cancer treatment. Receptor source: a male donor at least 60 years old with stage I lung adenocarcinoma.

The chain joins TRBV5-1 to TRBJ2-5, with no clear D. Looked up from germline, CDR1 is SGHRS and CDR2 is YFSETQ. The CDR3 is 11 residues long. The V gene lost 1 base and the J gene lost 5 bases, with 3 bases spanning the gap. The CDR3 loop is CASSLWETQYF. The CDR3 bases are TGCGCCAGCAGCTTGTGGGAGACCCAGTACTTC.

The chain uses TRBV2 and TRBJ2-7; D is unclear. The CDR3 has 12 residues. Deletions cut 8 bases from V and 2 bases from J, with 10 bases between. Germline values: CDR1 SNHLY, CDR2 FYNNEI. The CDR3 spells CASSVFPYEQYF. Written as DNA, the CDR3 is TGTGCCAGCTCCGTTTTTCCCTACGAGCAGTACTTC.

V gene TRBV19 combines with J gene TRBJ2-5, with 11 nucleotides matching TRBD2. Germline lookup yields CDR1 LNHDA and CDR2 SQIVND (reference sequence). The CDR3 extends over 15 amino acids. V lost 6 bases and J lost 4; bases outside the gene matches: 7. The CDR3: CASRKTGTSGETQYF. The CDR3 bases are TGTGCCAGTAGGAAGACCGGGACTAGCGGAGAGACCCAGTACTTC.

The DNA of the CDR3 is TGTGCCAGCAGCTTAGTAGGTCTCTCTGAAGCTTTCTTT. It specifies CASSLVGLSEAFF. The V and J genes are TRBV7-3 and TRBJ1-1, with no clear D. Germline assignment: CDR1 SGHTA and CDR2 FQGTGA. V was clipped by 2 bases and J by 6 bases, with 10 bases between them. The CDR3 spans 13 residues.

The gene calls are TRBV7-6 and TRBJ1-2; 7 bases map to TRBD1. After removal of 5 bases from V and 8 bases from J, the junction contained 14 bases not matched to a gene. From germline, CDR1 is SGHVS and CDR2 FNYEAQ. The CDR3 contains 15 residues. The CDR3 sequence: CASSPWDSDPGGYTF. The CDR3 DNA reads TGTGCCAGCAGCCCCTGGGACAGTGACCCTGGGGGCTACACCTTC.

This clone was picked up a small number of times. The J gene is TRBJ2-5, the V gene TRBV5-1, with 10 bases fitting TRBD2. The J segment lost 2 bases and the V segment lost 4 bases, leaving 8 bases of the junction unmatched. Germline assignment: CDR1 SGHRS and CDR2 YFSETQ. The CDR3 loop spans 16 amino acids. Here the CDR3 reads CASSLSSGGIQETQYF. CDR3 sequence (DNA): TGCGCCAGCAGCCTCTCTAGCGGGGGTATACAAGAGACCCAGTACTTC.

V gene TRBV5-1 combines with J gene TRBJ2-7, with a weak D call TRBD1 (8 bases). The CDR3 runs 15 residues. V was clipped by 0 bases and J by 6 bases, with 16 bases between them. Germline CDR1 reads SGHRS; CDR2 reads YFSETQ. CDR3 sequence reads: CASSLGTGRVGEQYF. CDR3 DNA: TGCGCCAGCAGCTTGGGGACAGGGAGGGTCGGCGAGCAGTACTTC.

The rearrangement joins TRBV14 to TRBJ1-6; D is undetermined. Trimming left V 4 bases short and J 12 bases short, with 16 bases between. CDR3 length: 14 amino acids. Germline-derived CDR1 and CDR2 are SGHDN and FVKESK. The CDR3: CASSRALADEPLHF. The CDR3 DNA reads TGTGCCAGCAGCCGAGCCCTGGCAGACGAACCCCTCCACTTT.

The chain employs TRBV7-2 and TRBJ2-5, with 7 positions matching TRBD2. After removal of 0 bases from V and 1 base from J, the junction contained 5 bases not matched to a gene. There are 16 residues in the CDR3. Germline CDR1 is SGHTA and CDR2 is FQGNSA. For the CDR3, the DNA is TGTGCCAGCAGCTTAGCGACAGCGGGGCCCCAAGAGACCCAGTACTTC. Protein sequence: CASSLATAGPQETQYF.

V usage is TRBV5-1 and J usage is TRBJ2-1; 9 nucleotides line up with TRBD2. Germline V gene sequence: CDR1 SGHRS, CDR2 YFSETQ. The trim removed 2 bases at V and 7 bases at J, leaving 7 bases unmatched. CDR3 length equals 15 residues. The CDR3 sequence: CASSFSRGGVNEQFF. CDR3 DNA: TGCGCCAGCAGCTTCTCGCGGGGGGGAGTAAATGAGCAGTTCTTC. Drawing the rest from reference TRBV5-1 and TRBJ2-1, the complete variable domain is KAGVTQTPRYLIKTRGQQVTLSCSPISGHRSVSWYQQTPGQGLQFLFEYFSETQRNKGNFPGRFSGRQFSNSRSEMNVSTLELGDSALYLCASSFSRGGVNEQFFGPGTRLTVL.

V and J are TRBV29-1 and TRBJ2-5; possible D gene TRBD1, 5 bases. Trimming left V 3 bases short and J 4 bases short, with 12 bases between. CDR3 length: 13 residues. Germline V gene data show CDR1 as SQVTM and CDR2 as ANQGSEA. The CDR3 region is CSVDLQGGETQYF. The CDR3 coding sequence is TGCAGCGTTGACCTCCAGGGTGGAGAGACCCAGTACTTC.